This TCR beta chain was captured in a study of cytomegalovirus exposure and HLA in healthy donors. For the study at large: Unique TCRs from HLA-typed donors, 80 million to 90 million of them, were held in an early data release. Overall study results and limits: The classifier reportedly diagnosed cytomegalovirus status with high sensitivity and specificity. Previously analyzed data showed that most TCR beta V segments were productive at a frequency of about 87% or about 30%.

As for this clone: Antigen: not known.

In germline, CDR1 is SEHNR, CDR2 FQNEAQ (reference sequence). The V end lost 8 bases, the J end lost 6 bases, and 17 bases lay between the germline ends. This CDR3 spans 14 amino acids. PCR was performed using 60 Vbeta and 13 Jbeta primers. Original analysis: The count from a later analysis was some 76 million unique TCR beta chains, roughly 11 million of them shared. This table comes from immunoSEQ multiplex PCR, and its TCRdb copy is limited to in-frame clones, with some not included. That table furnishes V, J and clone size, whereas the DNA furnished D and trimming. The sample holds around 140,000 clones, around 80% seen once.

The sequencing sample was made of PBMCs. This rearrangement joins TRBV7-9 to TRBJ1-5; D not certain. This clonotype was sampled from a man aged 30 to 39 in good health and CMV-seropositive. The CDR3 bases are TGTGCCAGCGCTCCCTGGCGGGATGGTCAGCCCCAGCATTTT. This sequence encodes CASAPWRDGQPQHF.